This TCR beta chain emerged from a study of cytomegalovirus exposure and HLA in healthy donors (dated by TCRdb to 2016 to 2017). About the investigation overall: In an earlier analysis of some 550 of the donors, around 290 Gb of sequence data and 90 million to 120 million unique TCR beta sequences from about 179 million T cells were reported. An early release covering roughly 580 HLA-typed donors comprised about 300 gigabases of sequencing data and roughly 86 million unique TCR sequences. Of the roughly 400 genotyped donors, less than 85% were placed in the genetic ancestry cluster associated with self-reported Caucasian donors. The aim of the study was to test whether cataloging public T cell receptors could identify signatures of past pathogen exposure. Using immunosequencing, the study profiled T cell repertoires from 640 or so subjects and related those repertoires to cytomegalovirus serostatus. In addition to the first cohort of around 670 subjects, a separate validation cohort of 130 or so different subjects was used. High-throughput TCR immunosequencing, statistical association of individual TCRs with disease status, and machine learning were combined to predict cytomegalovirus infection status. A later analysis re-analyzed previously published TCR beta repertoires from about 600 donors and added high-resolution HLA genotyping to study TCR occurrence patterns. Rather than drawing on any new phenotypic data, the later analysis identified candidate immune exposures from TCR beta sequences and the way those sequences occurred across donors. An earlier analysis of 587 of the donors used high-throughput TCR beta sequencing to judge whether each TCR beta V gene segment behaved as functional or pseudogenic. Donor age, sex, ethnicity and CMV serostatus were compiled together with the repertoire data. In a later genetic analysis, genome-wide SNP genotypes for 398 of the 666 donors were used, and that subset was treated as a discovery cohort. All discovery cohort repertoires had been generated on a single sequencing platform. Class I and class II HLA loci were covered by the typing at four-digit resolution. Typing coverage differed by locus: A, B, C, DRB1 and DQB1 were typed in about 629-640 donors, DQA1 in approximately 520, DPA1 in 600 to 610, and DPB1 in 400 to 490. Because of strong linkage in the cohort, roughly five DR-DQ haplotypes were treated as single units for association and clustering. Among 300 to 450 genotyped donors of the cohort, an average of approximately 240,000 unique TCR beta nucleotide sequences were sequenced per donor, 15% to 20% of them non-productive.

The cohort consisted of 670 or so healthy bone marrow donors. Cohort members were all nominally healthy when sampled, although unrecorded immune exposures were likely present. The donor was CMV seronegative and belonged to the group of approximately 320 seronegative cohort members. A peripheral blood sample was collected from each donor, and TCR beta sequencing was performed on peripheral blood mononuclear cells. The Qiagen DNeasy Blood Extraction Kit was used to extract genomic DNA from the blood cell samples. Library creation used the immunoSEQ multiplex PCR assay. For the multiplex PCR, a mixture combining 60 forward primers for TCR Vbeta segments and 13 reverse primers for TCR Jbeta segments was used. The CDR3 region of rearranged TCR beta genes was amplified from genomic DNA with a multiplex PCR assay. The Illumina HiSeq System was used to sequence the amplified TCR beta libraries as 87-base-pair reads. The published analysis was carried out like this. In a later analysis, tens of millions of unique TCR beta chains were counted across the 500 to 850 repertoires, and roughly 11 million of these chains were shared by at least two donors. A nearest-neighbor algorithm error-corrected the raw reads and collapsed the reads into unique sequences, merging closely related sequences to remove PCR and sequencing errors. V, D and J gene segments were assigned by aligning CDR3 sequences to IMGT reference sequences. For a sequence to be retained, at least a six-nucleotide match to both a V gene segment and a J gene segment was required. Rearrangements were classified as productive when the CDR3 lacked stop codons and remained in frame with V and J, and all other rearrangements were classified as non-productive. CDR3 was defined according to IMGT convention as the region running from the second conserved V-encoded cysteine to the conserved J-encoded phenylalanine. The earlier analysis of 500 to 650 of the donors excluded any sequence lacking an unambiguous match to a single V gene segment. An earlier analysis of some 610 of the donors called V segments functional above 56.7% productive rearrangements and segregating when the between-donor standard deviation exceeded 5%. To diagnose cytomegalovirus status from the catalog of TCR beta chain sequences, a statistical classification framework was built. A later analysis assigned V and J genes by comparing TCR nucleotide sequences with IMGT/GENE-DB human TR gene sequences. Using the TCRdist pipeline, a later analysis assigned CDR3 sequences along with most-parsimonious VDJ recombination scenarios. A later analysis defined each TCR beta chain by its CDR3 amino acid sequence plus V-gene family, and excluded reads lacking a unique V-gene family. A later analysis removed 550 to 700 highly shared, low-generation-probability nucleotide sequences to deal with suspected cross-contamination and a sequencing artifact. In a later analysis, a clonal expansion index was calculated for each public chain from normalized within-repertoire ranks of inferred template counts. In a later analysis, generation probabilities were computed using a VDJ recombination model fitted to out-of-frame rearrangements, and the results were checked against IGoR. In a later analysis, hypergeometric tests were used to score TCR-TCR, TCR-HLA and TCR-CMV co-occurrence, with a repertoire-size bias correction applied to TCR pairs. To estimate false discovery rates, a later analysis permuted the HLA or CMV assignments 20 times. In a later analysis, co-occurring TCRs were grouped using DBSCAN, with TCRdist sequence similarity added in when clustering inside HLA-allele-positive subsets. Co-occurrence clustering excluded repertoires with fewer than 30,000 or more than 120,000 public chains, plus five with anomalous nucleotide sharing. The immuneACCESS repertoire file appears here via TCRdb, limited to in-frame rearrangements. These files lack a portion of the clones; in checked studies, under half of the deficit traces to unresolved V genes, and the cause of the others is not known. V and J calls and clone size are those listed in that table; D and trimming were worked out from the DNA. The sample contains about 94,000 clones, 79% of them found a single time. Approximately 3.9% of the sample comes from the top ten.

CDR1 and CDR2 are drawn from the germline V gene: SGHTA, FQGNSA. V drops 5 bases and J drops 6 bases, leaving 10 bases in between. Reading from cysteine to phenylalanine, the CDR3 counts 12 amino acids. Just the 36-base CDR3 DNA is kept, in frame starting at base 1. As for this clone: Its antigen specificity is not known. Base qualities are not at hand, and no much larger clone is one base apart.

What the research found in general, with its limitations: In a later genetic analysis, a missense DCLRE1C variant was associated with V-gene and J-gene trimming of TCR beta chains, and the association was replicated in an independent cohort. In a later analysis, the rate of TCR association differed among HLA loci, with DRB1 alleles having the most associated TCRs and HLA-C alleles having the fewest. A further reported finding was that TCR beta sequences accurately predicted the HLA-A and HLA-B alleles for most subjects in the first cohort. The classifier was reported to diagnose cytomegalovirus status with high specificity and sensitivity in both the original cohort and the validation cohort. Because the 87-base-pair reads could not distinguish some IMGT-functional V segments, including TRBV6-2 and TRBV6-3, those segments were excluded. Because counts were too low, seventeen rarely observed V segments, including chromosome 9 orphons, were excluded from the earlier analysis of roughly 580 of the donors. A later analysis associated about 17,000 TCR beta sequences with specific HLA alleles at a false discovery rate of 0.05. A later analysis reported that several top co-occurrence clusters appeared linked to parvovirus B19, influenza, CMV and Epstein-Barr virus. In a later analysis, HLA-associated TCR beta chains showed more clonal expansion and lower generation probabilities than non-associated chains that were equally common. Assigning TCR associations to individual alleles was difficult when HLA alleles, especially DR and DQ, strongly co-occurred. In the study, approximately 160 TCR beta chains were listed as associated with cytomegalovirus. Presence/absence analyses assumed roughly uniform sequencing depth across donors, an assumption that may not hold. Because HLA typing was missing for some donors at each locus, association tests included only the typed subset. The authors suggested that the approach could potentially be extended to other disease states and immunological phenotypes. The cohort was sequenced for TCR beta chains only, and without alpha or paired-chain data the features that could be detected were limited. Most TCR sequences were observed very rarely across donors, whereas some public TCRs were present in many individuals. Most CMV-associated TCR beta chains appeared to be HLA-restricted in a later analysis, and the HLA associations seemed to be driven largely by CMV exposure. CMV serostatus was the only immune exposure information available for the cohort. An earlier analysis of approximately 590 of the donors showed that most TCR beta V segments appeared in productive rearrangements either about 90% or about 30% of the time, which broadly matched IMGT annotations. In a later genetic analysis, fewer N-insertions in productive TCRs were reported among donors in an Asian-associated ancestry cluster than the roughly 670-donor mean. A few of the identified cytomegalovirus-associated TCR beta chains were confirmed in vitro to be specific for cytomegalovirus antigens. A cluster of highly shared sequence variants was judged likely to represent a technical artifact of the sequencing pipeline. Correlated functional status among segregating V segments might reflect linkage disequilibrium, but an unknown experimental factor could not be ruled out.

The V and J genes are TRBV7-2 and TRBJ1-1; no confident D gene assignment can be made. The sequencing input was PBMCs. The TCR sequence derives from a woman aged 35 to 49 in good health and CMV-seronegative. DNA sequence: TGTGCCAGCAGCAACCGGGGTGCTGAAGCTTTCTTT. It specifies CASSNRGAEAFF. With the rest looked up from the reference TRBV7-2 and TRBJ1-1 genes rather than sequenced, the full variable domain is GAGVSQSPSNKVTEKGKDVELRCDPISGHTALYWYRQSLGQGLEFLIYFQGNSAPDKSGLPSDRFSAERTGGSVSTLTIQRTQQEDSAVYLCASSNRGAEAFFGQGTRLTVV.